The present T cell receptor (beta chain) was sequenced within a study of HIV-infected children after antiretroviral therapy interruption. The wider study: Children's median ages were 9.5 years and 8 years by group. In continuous treatment, analyzed samples were from weeks 0, 48 and 150.

Worth noting for this clonotype: No antigen is known for it.

Treatment denoted: PENTA 11 planned treatment interruption arm or continuous ART arm. Unique molecular identifiers were included in an RNA-based 3' RACE TCR library. Each CDR3 protein is one row after TCRdb ran MiXCR on the 3' RACE reads. The repertoire holds under 50,000 distinct CDR3 sequences, with approximately 4.3% as singletons. Study-wide results and caveats: By the end of treatment interruption, naive CD4+ clonality (Gini) increased.

From germline, CDR1 is SQVTM and CDR2 ANQGSEA. The V end lost 2 bases, the J end lost 3 bases, and 7 bases lay between the germline ends. The length of the CDR3 is 12 residues. V usage is TRBV29-1 and J usage is TRBJ1-2, with D hard to call. The receptor was derived from a pool of human donors with HIV. Specimen: CD45RA+ CD4+ T cells from PBMCs, pooled from several time points, collected from a donor given antiretroviral therapy, either interrupted or continuous. The sample's subset: naive CD4+ CD45RA+ CD45RO- T cells. The CDR3 coding sequence is TGCAGCGTTGAACCAGGAGACTATGGCTACACCTTC. Protein product: CSVEPGDYGYTF.